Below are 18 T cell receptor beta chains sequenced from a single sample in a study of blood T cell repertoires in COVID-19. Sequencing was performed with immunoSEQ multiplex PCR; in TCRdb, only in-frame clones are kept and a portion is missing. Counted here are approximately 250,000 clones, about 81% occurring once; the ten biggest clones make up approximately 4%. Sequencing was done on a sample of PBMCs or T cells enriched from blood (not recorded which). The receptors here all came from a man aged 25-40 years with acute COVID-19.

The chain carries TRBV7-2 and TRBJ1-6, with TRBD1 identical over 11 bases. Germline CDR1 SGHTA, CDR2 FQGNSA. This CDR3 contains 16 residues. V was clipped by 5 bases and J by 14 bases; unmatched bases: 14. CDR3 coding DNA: TGTGCCAGCAGCCCCCCGGGACAGGGGGGTTCTATGGCCCTCCACTTT. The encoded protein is CASSPPGQGGSMALHF. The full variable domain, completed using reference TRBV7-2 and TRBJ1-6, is GAGVSQSPSNKVTEKGKDVELRCDPISGHTALYWYRQSLGQGLEFLIYFQGNSAPDKSGLPSDRFSAERTGGSVSTLTIQRTQQEDSAVYLCASSPPGQGGSMALHFGNGTRLTVT.

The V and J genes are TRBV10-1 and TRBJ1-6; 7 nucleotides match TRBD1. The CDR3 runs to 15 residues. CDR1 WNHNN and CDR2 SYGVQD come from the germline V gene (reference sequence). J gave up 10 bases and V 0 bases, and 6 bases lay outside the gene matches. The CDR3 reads CASSESRQGLSPLHF. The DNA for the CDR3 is TGCGCCAGCAGTGAGTCGCGACAGGGATTATCACCCCTCCACTTT.

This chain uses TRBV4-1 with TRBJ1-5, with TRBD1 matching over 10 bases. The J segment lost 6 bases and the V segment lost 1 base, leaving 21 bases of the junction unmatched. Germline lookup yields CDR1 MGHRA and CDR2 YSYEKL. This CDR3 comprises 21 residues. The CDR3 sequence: CASSQAIPGTGVSSFGQPQHF. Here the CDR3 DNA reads TGCGCCAGCAGCCAAGCCATTCCGGGGACAGGGGTTTCAAGTTTTGGTCAGCCCCAGCATTTT.

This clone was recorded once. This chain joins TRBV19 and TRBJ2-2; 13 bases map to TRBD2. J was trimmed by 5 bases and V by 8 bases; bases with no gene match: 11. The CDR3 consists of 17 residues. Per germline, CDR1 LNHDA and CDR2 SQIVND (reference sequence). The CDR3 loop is CASGLLAGGPRTGELFF. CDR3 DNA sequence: TGTGCCAGTGGTTTACTAGCGGGAGGGCCACGGACCGGGGAGCTGTTTTTT.

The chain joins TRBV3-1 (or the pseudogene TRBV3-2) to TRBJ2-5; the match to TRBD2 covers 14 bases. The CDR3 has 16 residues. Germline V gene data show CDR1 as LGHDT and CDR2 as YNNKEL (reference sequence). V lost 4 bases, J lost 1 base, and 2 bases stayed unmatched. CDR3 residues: CASSRGLAGAQETQYF. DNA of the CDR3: TGTGCCAGCAGCCGGGGACTAGCGGGGGCCCAAGAGACCCAGTACTTC.

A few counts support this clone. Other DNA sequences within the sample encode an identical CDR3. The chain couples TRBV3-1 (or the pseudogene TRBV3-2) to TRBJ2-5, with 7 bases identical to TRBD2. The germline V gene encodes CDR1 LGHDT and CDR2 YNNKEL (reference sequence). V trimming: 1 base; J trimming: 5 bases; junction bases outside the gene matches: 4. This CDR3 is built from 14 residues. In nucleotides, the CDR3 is TGTGCCAGCAGCCAAGGGGGGGGTCGGGAGACCCAGTACTTC. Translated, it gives CASSQGGGRETQYF.

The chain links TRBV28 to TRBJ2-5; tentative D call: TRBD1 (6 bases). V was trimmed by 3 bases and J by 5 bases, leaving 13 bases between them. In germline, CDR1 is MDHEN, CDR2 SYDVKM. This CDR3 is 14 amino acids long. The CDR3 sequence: CASSFTGTGETQYF. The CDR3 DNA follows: TGTGCCAGCAGTTTTACAGGGACGGGGGAGACCCAGTACTTC.

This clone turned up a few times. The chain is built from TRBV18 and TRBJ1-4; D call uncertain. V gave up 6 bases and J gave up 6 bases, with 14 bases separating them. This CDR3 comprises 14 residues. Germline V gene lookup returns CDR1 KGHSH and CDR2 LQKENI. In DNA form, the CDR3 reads TGTGCCAGCTCCCCCCAGAGGGCCGATGAAAAACTGTTTTTT. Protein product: CASSPQRADEKLFF.

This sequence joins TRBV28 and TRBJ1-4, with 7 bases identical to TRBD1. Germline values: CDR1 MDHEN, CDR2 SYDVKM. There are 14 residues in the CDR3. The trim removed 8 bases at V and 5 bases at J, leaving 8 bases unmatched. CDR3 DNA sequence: TGTGCCAGCTTGAGACAGGGCAACAATGAAAAACTGTTTTTT. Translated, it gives CASLRQGNNEKLFF.

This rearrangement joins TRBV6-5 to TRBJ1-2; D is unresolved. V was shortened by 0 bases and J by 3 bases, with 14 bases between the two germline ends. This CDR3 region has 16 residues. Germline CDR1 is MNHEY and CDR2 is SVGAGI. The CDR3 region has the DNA TGTGCCAGCAGTTACTCGAGTATTACAGTAGACTATGGCTACACCTTC. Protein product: CASSYSSITVDYGYTF.

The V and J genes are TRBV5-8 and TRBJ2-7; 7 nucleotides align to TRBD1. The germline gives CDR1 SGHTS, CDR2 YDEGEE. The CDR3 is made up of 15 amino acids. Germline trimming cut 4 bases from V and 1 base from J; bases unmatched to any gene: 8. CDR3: CASSADRAQSYEQYV. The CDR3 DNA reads TGTGCCAGCAGCGCCGACAGGGCGCAGTCCTACGAGCAGTACGTC.

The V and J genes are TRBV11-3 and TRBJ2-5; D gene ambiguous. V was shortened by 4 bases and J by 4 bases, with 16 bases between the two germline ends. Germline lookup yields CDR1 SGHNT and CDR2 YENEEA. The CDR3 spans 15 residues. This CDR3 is CASSSRGADRETQYF. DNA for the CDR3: TGTGCCAGCAGCTCCCGTGGAGCAGACCGAGAGACCCAGTACTTC.

CDR3: CASSSLRLAGHNEQFF. CDR3 coding DNA: TGTGCCAGTAGTTCCCTCCGGCTAGCGGGACACAATGAGCAGTTCTTC. The chain recombines TRBV19 with TRBJ2-1; 9 bases fit TRBD2. The CDR3 totals 16 residues. The V gene end was trimmed by 5 bases and the J gene end by 5 bases; junction bases not matched to a gene: 10. Germline V CDR1 and CDR2: LNHDA, SQIVND (reference sequence).

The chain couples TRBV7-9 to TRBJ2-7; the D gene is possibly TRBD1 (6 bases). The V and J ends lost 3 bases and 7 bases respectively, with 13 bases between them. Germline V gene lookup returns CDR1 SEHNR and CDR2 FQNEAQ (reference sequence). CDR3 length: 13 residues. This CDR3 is CASSFGQHSEQYV. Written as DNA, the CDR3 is TGTGCCAGCAGCTTTGGACAGCACTCGGAGCAGTACGTC.

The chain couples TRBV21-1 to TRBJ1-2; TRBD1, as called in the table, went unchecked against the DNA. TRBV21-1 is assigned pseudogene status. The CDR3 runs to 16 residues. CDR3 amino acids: CASSKGDQAVGLGYTF. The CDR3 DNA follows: TGTGCCAGCAGCAAAGGCGACCAGGCCGTCGGTCTGGGCTACACCTTC.

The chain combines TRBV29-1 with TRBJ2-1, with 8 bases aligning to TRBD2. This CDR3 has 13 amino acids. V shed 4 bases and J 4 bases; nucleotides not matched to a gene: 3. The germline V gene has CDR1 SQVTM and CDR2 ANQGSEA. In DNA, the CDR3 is TGCAGCGTTGCGCGGGGGGCTTACAATGAGCAGTTCTTC. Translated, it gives CSVARGAYNEQFF.

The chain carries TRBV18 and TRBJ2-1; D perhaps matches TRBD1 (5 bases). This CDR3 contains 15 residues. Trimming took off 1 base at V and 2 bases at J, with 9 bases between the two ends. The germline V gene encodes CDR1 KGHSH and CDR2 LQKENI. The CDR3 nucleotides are TGTGCCAGCTCACCACGTCAGGGAACCTACAATGAGCAGTTCTTC. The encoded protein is CASSPRQGTYNEQFF.

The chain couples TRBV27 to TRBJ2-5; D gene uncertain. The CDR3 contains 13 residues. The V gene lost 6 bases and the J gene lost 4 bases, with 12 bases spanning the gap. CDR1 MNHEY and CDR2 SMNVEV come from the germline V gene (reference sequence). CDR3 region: CASSRKYGETQYF. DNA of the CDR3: TGTGCCAGCAGCCGCAAATACGGAGAGACCCAGTACTTC.